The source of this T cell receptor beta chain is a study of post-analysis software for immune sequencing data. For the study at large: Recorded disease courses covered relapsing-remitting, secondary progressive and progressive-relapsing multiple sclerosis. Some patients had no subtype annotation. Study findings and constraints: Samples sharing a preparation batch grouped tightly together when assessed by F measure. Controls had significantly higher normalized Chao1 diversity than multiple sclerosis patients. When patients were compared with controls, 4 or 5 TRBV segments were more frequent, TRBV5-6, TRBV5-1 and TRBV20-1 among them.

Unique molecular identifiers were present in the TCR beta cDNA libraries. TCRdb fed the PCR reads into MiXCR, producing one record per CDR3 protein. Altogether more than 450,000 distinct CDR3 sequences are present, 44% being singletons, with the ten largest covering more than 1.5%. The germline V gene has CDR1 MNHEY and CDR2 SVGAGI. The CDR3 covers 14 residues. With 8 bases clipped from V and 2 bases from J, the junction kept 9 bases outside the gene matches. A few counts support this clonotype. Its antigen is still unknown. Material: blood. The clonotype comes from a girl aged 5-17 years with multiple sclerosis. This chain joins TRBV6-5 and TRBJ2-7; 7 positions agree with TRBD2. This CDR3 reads CASARGLATYEQYF. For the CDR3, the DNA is TGTGCCAGCGCGCGGGGGTTGGCCACCTACGAGCAGTACTTC.